Reported below is one TCR beta chain. It was with 60 Vbeta and 13 Jbeta primers that the PCR ran. Data came from immunoSEQ multiplex PCR; TCRdb stores just in-frame clones and leaves some out. The data contain about 140,000 clones, 50% to 75% of them singletons. The sample belongs to a study of cytomegalovirus exposure and HLA in healthy donors. V shed 4 bases and J shed 8 bases, with 19 bases lying between them. The CDR3 is 15 amino acids. Germline V gene data show CDR1 as SGHNT and CDR2 as YYREEE (reference sequence). The material sequenced was PBMCs. The V and J genes are TRBV5-4 and TRBJ2-1; D may be TRBD2 (6 bases). The receptor comes from a woman aged 40 to 55 in good health and CMV-seronegative. CDR3 coding DNA: TGTGCCAGCAGCGATAAGCGGGTAAGCTTGGATGAGCAGTTCTTC. Translation gives CASSDKRVSLDEQFF. The full variable domain, rest sourced from reference TRBV5-4 and TRBJ2-1, is ETGVTQSPTHLIKTRGQQVTLRCSSQSGHNTVSWYQQALGQGPQFIFQYYREEENGRGNFPPRFSGLQFPNYSSELNVNALELDDSALYLCASSDKRVSLDEQFFGPGTRLTVL.